Listed below are T cell receptor beta chains from one sample, sequenced in a study of long-term antiretroviral therapy in people with HIV. Using immunoSEQ multiplex PCR, the repertoire was profiled, and TCRdb retains in-frame clones only, with some absent. The sample includes 40,000 to 60,000 clones, under 90% of them seen just once. This material consisted of unsorted PBMCs, taken 0.8 years after starting antiretroviral therapy. The receptors come from a woman between 18 and 30 years old with HIV. The CDR3 runs from the conserved cysteine through the conserved F or W. D genes are given only for firm matches. The size entry is marked missing in some rows and otherwise reads once, few, many or a size class.

TGTGCCAGCTCACCACCCTTTGGAGGTTCAAACTATGGCTACACCTTC	CASSPPFGGSNYGYTF	-	-	TRBV18	TRBJ1-2
TGTGCCAGTAGTGCCCATCAGGGGTCTTCAGATGGCTACACCTTC	CASSAHQGSSDGYTF	-	few	TRBV19	TRBJ1-2
TGTGCCAGCGGCCTAGCGGGAGATTTAGGGCAAGAGACCCAGTACTTC	CASGLAGDLGQETQYF	TRBD2	-	TRBV27	TRBJ2-5
TGTGCCATCAGTGCGGGACAGGGTATGGGGGGCTACACCTTC	CAISAGQGMGGYTF	TRBD1	-	TRBV10-3	TRBJ1-2
TGCGCCAGCAGCTCCGACAGGGCTGGAGAGACCCAGTACTTC	CASSSDRAGETQYF	TRBD1	-	TRBV5-1	TRBJ2-5
TGTGCCAGCAGCTTTGGGGGAGGCACTGAAGCTTTCTTT	CASSFGGGTEAFF	-	-	TRBV11-1	TRBJ1-1
TGCGCCAGCATCAGGGGTCTAGCTTTTAAAGAGACCCAGTACTTC	CASIRGLAFKETQYF	-	-	TRBV5-1	TRBJ2-5
TGTGCCAGCAGTTATGTCGGGAGGAGTGGGACCCAGTACTTC	CASSYVGRSGTQYF	TRBD2	-	TRBV27	TRBJ2-5
TGCGCCAGCAGCCCCGACAGGGGCACGGGGCCCCAGCATTTT	CASSPDRGTGPQHF	TRBD1	few	TRBV10-1	TRBJ1-5
TGTGCCAGCAGTTACGCGTTGGCAGCCTACGAGCAGTACTTC	CASSYALAAYEQYF	-	-	TRBV6-5	TRBJ2-7
TGTGCCAGCAGTTACAGCGGGACTATCCAAGAGACCCAGTACTTC	CASSYSGTIQETQYF	TRBD2	once	TRBV6-6	TRBJ2-5
TGTGCCAGCAGAGGTCCGAGGCAGTCCTACGAGCAGTACTTC	CASRGPRQSYEQYF	-	few	TRBV5-8	TRBJ2-7
TGTGCCAGCAGTGGGGACAGAAACTATGGCTACACCTTC	CASSGDRNYGYTF	TRBD1	-	TRBV6-1	TRBJ1-2
TGTGCCAGCAGCGCCGGAGGGGGGGGGCGAGAGACCCAGTACTTC	CASSAGGGGRETQYF	-	-	TRBV9	TRBJ2-5
TGTGCCAGCAGTCCGAGAGGTAGCGGCAGCACAGATACGCAGTATTTT	CASSPRGSGSTDTQYF	-	-	TRBV6-6	TRBJ2-3
TGTGCCAGCAGTGTCAGTGGGTCTGGGGCCAACGTCCTGACTTTC	CASSVSGSGANVLTF	-	-	TRBV27	TRBJ2-6
TGCGCCAGCAGGGGACAGGGGGGTATGAACACTGAAGCTTTCTTT	CASRGQGGMNTEAFF	TRBD1	once	TRBV5-1	TRBJ1-1
TGCGCCAGCAGCCAGGATTTTGGGACTAGCGGGAGAGTAGGTGAGCAGTTCTTC	CASSQDFGTSGRVGEQFF	TRBD2	-	TRBV4-1	TRBJ2-1
TGTGCCAGCAGTCTCCGGGGTGGGGACAGGGGGAACACTGAAGCTTTCTTT	CASSLRGGDRGNTEAFF	TRBD1	-	TRBV27	TRBJ1-1
TGTGCCAGCAGCTTGGACCTAGCGGGAAGGGAGCAGTTCTTC	CASSLDLAGREQFF	TRBD2	once	TRBV5-6	TRBJ2-1
TGTGCCACCAGCAGGGGGGGACTAGCGGGGGTTCAGTACTTC	CATSRGGLAGVQYF	TRBD2	-	TRBV15	TRBJ2-4
TGTGCCAGCAGCTTAGTGGGGGGACCGGGCGAGCAGTACTTC	CASSLVGGPGEQYF	-	-	TRBV11-2	TRBJ2-7
TGTGCCAGCAGTGAAAGGGGACAGGTTAATGAAAAACTGTTTTTT	CASSERGQVNEKLFF	TRBD1	-	TRBV25-1	TRBJ1-4
TGTGCCAGCAGCGTATCTCCGGGACGGGGGGCAGCGGGAGGTATCAATGAGCAGTTCTTC	CASSVSPGRGAAGGINEQFF	TRBD2	-	TRBV9	TRBJ2-1
TGTGCCAGCAGCGGTGGGACAGGGCTTGGGTGGACCCAGTACTTC	CASSGGTGLGWTQYF	TRBD1	-	TRBV9	TRBJ2-5
TGTGCTAGTGGTTTGGAGGGGACAGTCGGTGGCTACACCTTC	CASGLEGTVGGYTF	TRBD1	few	TRBV12-5	TRBJ1-2
TGTGCCAGCAGCGAGGGAGCCGGGGAGCTGTTTTTT	CASSEGAGELFF	-	-	TRBV9	TRBJ2-2
TGCGCCAGCAGAGGTACTAGCGGGAGTAAGGATACGCAGTATTTT	CASRGTSGSKDTQYF	TRBD2	-	TRBV10-1	TRBJ2-3
TGTGCCAGCTCACCCCCGACAGGGGAGAATTCACCCCTCCACTTT	CASSPPTGENSPLHF	TRBD1	-	TRBV18	TRBJ1-6
TGTGCCAGCAGTTACTCGCGAGGTGGGAATCAGCCCCAGCATTTT	CASSYSRGGNQPQHF	-	-	TRBV6-5	TRBJ1-5
TGTGCCAGCAGTGGACGTTGGGTTTCCTACGAGCAGTACTTC	CASSGRWVSYEQYF	-	few	TRBV6-1	TRBJ2-7
TGTGCCAGCAGCGACTCGGGGCTGGACACTGAAGCTTTCTTT	CASSDSGLDTEAFF	-	-	TRBV7-3	TRBJ1-1
TGCGCCAGCAGCTTGGCAGGACAGGGGGACGAAAAACTGTTTTTT	CASSLAGQGDEKLFF	TRBD1	-	TRBV5-1	TRBJ1-4
TGCAGTGCCCCCTTAGGGTACGAGCAGTACTTC	CSAPLGYEQYF	-	-	TRBV20-1	TRBJ2-7
TGCGCCAGCAGCCAAGATCCCGGGGGAGAAAGGGCAAGGACCGGGGAGCTGTTTTTT	CASSQDPGGERARTGELFF	-	-	TRBV4-3	TRBJ2-2
TGTGCCAGCAGTGAGGACGGTGTTGAAGCTTTCTTT	CASSEDGVEAFF	-	-	TRBV6-6	TRBJ1-1
TGCGCCAGCAGACTAGCGGGAGAGGAGACCCAGTACTTC	CASRLAGEETQYF	TRBD2	-	TRBV5-1	TRBJ2-5
TGTGCCAGCTCACATACAGGGGGCGCATTGGCTAATGAAAAACTGTTTTTT	CASSHTGGALANEKLFF	TRBD1	-	TRBV18	TRBJ1-4
TGTGCCAGCAGCCTCCCAAATAGCGGGATAGCAGTAGGTACGCAGTATTTT	CASSLPNSGIAVGTQYF	TRBD2	-	TRBV5-4	TRBJ2-3
TGTGCCAGCAGAATCAAAACAGGGGTCTATGGCTACACCTTC	CASRIKTGVYGYTF	TRBD1	-	TRBV28	TRBJ1-2